This TCR beta chain stems from a study of cytomegalovirus exposure and HLA in healthy donors. This PCR relied on a set of 60 Vbeta primers and 13 Jbeta primers. Profiled with immunoSEQ multiplex PCR; TCRdb holds only in-frame clones, not every one. Here the sample spans some 120,000 clones, approximately 75% being singletons. Donors had nominal health at sampling but likely had unrecorded immune exposures. Of note for this clone: Its cognate antigen is unknown.

V dropped 4 bases and J dropped 6; count of bases not matched to a gene: 10. Germline loops: CDR1 SGHRS, CDR2 YFSETQ. This CDR3 region has 15 residues. Whole-study findings and limits: In a later analysis, TCR beta V- and J-gene trimming showed a link to a missense DCLRE1C variant. At a 0.05 false discovery rate, a later analysis found around 17,000 TCR beta sequences to be associated with HLA alleles. A list of around 150 TCR beta chains associated with cytomegalovirus was given.

Sequenced material: PBMCs. The rearrangement links TRBV5-1 to TRBJ2-3; TRBD1 matches 8 bases. The source of this sequence is a young man in good health and CMV-seronegative. CDR3 loop: CASSLVTGGSDTQYF. CDR3 DNA: TGCGCCAGCAGCCTCGTAACAGGGGGATCGGATACGCAGTATTTT.